This TCR beta chain stems from a study of response to subunit inactivated influenza vaccine (dated by TCRdb to between 2018 and 2020). Background on the whole study: Deep quantitative profiling of the T cell receptor repertoire was used in the study to follow responses to a trivalent subunit inactivated influenza vaccine.

Receptor libraries were prepared by RT-PCR. Data came from an Illumina HiSeq 2500. TCRdb took the public reads, trimmed them with fastp at Q25, ran MiXCR for clone calling and kept in-frame beta chains. Records with the same CDR3 protein are collapsed into one entry carrying the most frequent genes and DNA. Recorded for this sample are approximately 490,000 distinct CDR3 sequences; about 7.2% of them occurred a single time. Together, the top ten hold around 12% of the sample. Deletion took 0 bases off V and 4 bases off J, with a span of 9 bases between the germline ends. Spanning cysteine to phenylalanine, the CDR3 consists of 15 amino acids. Only the CDR3 region is kept as DNA, spanning 45 bases read in frame from base 1. The germline V gene (reference sequence) sets CDR1 to LNHNV and CDR2 to YYDKDF. Note on this clonotype: This receptor's antigen is unknown. The sample holds no much larger clone one base away, and base qualities are not on file.

General study outcomes and caveats: It was suggested by the authors that each seasonal influenza vaccination may recruit only a limited number of new T cells.

Sample: PBMCs from blood, taken around 25 months after vaccination. This receptor was identified in a man aged 50 to 75 who received an inactivated influenza vaccine. Donor details come from another sample of the same person, matched by shared clones. The V and J genes are TRBV15 and TRBJ2-2; no D gene can be assigned with confidence. At the DNA level, the sequence is TGTGCCACCAGCAGAGATTGGGCGTCCACCGGGGAGCTGTTTTTT. This sequence encodes CATSRDWASTGELFF.